These T cell receptor beta chains were read from a single sample in a study of blood T cell repertoires in COVID-19. TCRdb's table, derived via immunoSEQ multiplex PCR, lists solely in-frame clones and lacks some. The sample yields fewer than 75,000 clones, 70% to 85% seen once. Sequenced: peripheral blood. These TCRs come from a human donor in a cohort sampled during active COVID-19. CDR3s include the opening cysteine and the closing phenylalanine or tryptophan. Fields, in order: J gene, clone size, V gene, D gene, CDR3 protein, CDR3 DNA. A D gene is named only where the DNA matches it firmly. Clone sizes are given selectively: once, few, many, or a class where the clone is expanded.

j_call: TRBJ1-5
clone_size: NA
v_call: TRBV18
d_call: TRBD1
cdr3_aa: CASSPRGTGLSNQPQHF
cdr3_nt: TGTGCCAGCTCACCACGCGGGACAGGGTTAAGCAATCAGCCCCAGCATTTT

j_call: TRBJ2-7
clone_size: NA
v_call: TRBV11-2
d_call: NA
cdr3_aa: CASSPSSYEQYF
cdr3_nt: TGTGCCAGCAGCCCCAGCTCCTACGAGCAGTACTTC

j_call: TRBJ1-2
clone_size: NA
v_call: TRBV29-1
d_call: TRBD1
cdr3_aa: CSVDIIMGQGVNF
cdr3_nt: TGCAGCGTTGATATCATCATGGGACAGGGAGTAAACTTC

j_call: TRBJ2-1
clone_size: NA
v_call: TRBV6-2/TRBV6-3
d_call: TRBD1
cdr3_aa: CASSLGTGKYGKQFF
cdr3_nt: TGTGCCAGCAGTCTCGGGACAGGGAAGTATGGGAAGCAGTTCTTC

j_call: TRBJ1-4
clone_size: NA
v_call: TRBV4-3
d_call: TRBD1
cdr3_aa: CASSPLAGQGLATNEKLFF
cdr3_nt: TGCGCCAGCAGCCCCCTCGCCGGACAGGGGCTGGCAACTAATGAAAAACTGTTTTTT

j_call: TRBJ1-1
clone_size: NA
v_call: TRBV5-5
d_call: NA
cdr3_aa: CASSPGQQNTEAFF
cdr3_nt: TGTGCCAGCAGCCCTGGACAGCAGAACACTGAAGCTTTCTTT

j_call: TRBJ2-5
clone_size: NA
v_call: TRBV7-2
d_call: NA
cdr3_aa: CASSSGLLGGAETQYF
cdr3_nt: TGTGCCAGCAGCTCAGGACTTTTAGGGGGGGCAGAGACCCAGTACTTC

j_call: TRBJ2-2
clone_size: NA
v_call: TRBV21-1
d_call: NA
cdr3_aa: CASSKKGQGAGELFF
cdr3_nt: TGTGCCAGCAGCAAAAAGGGGCAGGGGGCCGGGGAGCTGTTTTTT

j_call: TRBJ2-1
clone_size: NA
v_call: TRBV5-1
d_call: TRBD1
cdr3_aa: CASSSGQGSYNEQFF
cdr3_nt: TGCGCCAGCAGCTCGGGACAGGGCTCCTACAATGAGCAGTTCTTC

j_call: TRBJ2-2
clone_size: few
v_call: TRBV18
d_call: TRBD1
cdr3_aa: CASSPQGALGTGELFF
cdr3_nt: TGTGCCAGCTCACCCCAGGGGGCTCTGGGCACCGGGGAGCTGTTTTTT

j_call: TRBJ2-7
clone_size: NA
v_call: TRBV18
d_call: NA
cdr3_aa: CASSTSDKAYEQYF
cdr3_nt: TGTGCCAGCTCAACTTCGGACAAGGCCTACGAGCAGTACTTC

j_call: TRBJ2-5
clone_size: NA
v_call: TRBV5-1
d_call: TRBD1
cdr3_aa: CASSLLGQEGETQYF
cdr3_nt: TGCGCCAGCAGCTTGCTGGGACAGGAGGGGGAGACCCAGTACTTC

j_call: TRBJ1-5
clone_size: NA
v_call: TRBV28
d_call: TRBD1
cdr3_aa: CASSPADRGNQPQHF
cdr3_nt: TGTGCCAGCAGTCCCGCGGACAGGGGCAATCAGCCCCAGCATTTT

j_call: TRBJ2-1
clone_size: NA
v_call: TRBV5-5
d_call: NA
cdr3_aa: CASSSLFAGLDEQFF
cdr3_nt: TGTGCCAGCAGCTCCCTATTTGCGGGTTTGGATGAGCAGTTCTTC

j_call: TRBJ2-7
clone_size: NA
v_call: TRBV2
d_call: NA
cdr3_aa: CASSGTVPYEQYF
cdr3_nt: TGTGCCAGCAGTGGAACAGTTCCCTACGAGCAGTACTTC

j_call: TRBJ1-3
clone_size: NA
v_call: TRBV29-1
d_call: TRBD1
cdr3_aa: CSVTGAGNTIYF
cdr3_nt: TGCAGCGTTACAGGGGCGGGAAACACCATATATTTT

j_call: TRBJ2-1
clone_size: NA
v_call: TRBV7-3
d_call: NA
cdr3_aa: CASSPRFDNEQFF
cdr3_nt: TGTGCCAGCAGCCCGCGTTTCGACAATGAGCAGTTCTTC

j_call: TRBJ2-7
clone_size: NA
v_call: TRBV19
d_call: NA
cdr3_aa: CASSIWSGRNEQYF
cdr3_nt: TGTGCCAGTAGTATCTGGTCAGGAAGGAACGAGCAGTACTTC

j_call: TRBJ1-6
clone_size: once
v_call: TRBV27
d_call: NA
cdr3_aa: CATSLEGTYNSPLHF
cdr3_nt: TGTGCCACATCTCTAGAGGGAACCTATAATTCACCCCTCCACTTT

j_call: TRBJ1-4
clone_size: NA
v_call: TRBV19
d_call: NA
cdr3_aa: CASSQSAATNEKLFF
cdr3_nt: TGTGCCAGTAGCCAAAGCGCTGCAACTAATGAAAAACTGTTTTTT

j_call: TRBJ1-2
clone_size: NA
v_call: TRBV5-6
d_call: NA
cdr3_aa: CASSYRESSGYTF
cdr3_nt: TGTGCCAGCAGCTACAGGGAGAGCAGTGGCTACACCTTC

j_call: TRBJ2-5
clone_size: NA
v_call: TRBV5-1
d_call: TRBD1
cdr3_aa: CASSDPARDRKETQYF
cdr3_nt: TGCGCCAGCAGCGATCCAGCCCGGGACAGGAAAGAGACCCAGTACTTC

j_call: TRBJ2-7
clone_size: NA
v_call: TRBV10-1
d_call: TRBD1
cdr3_aa: CASIPLGQGANEQYF
cdr3_nt: TGCGCCAGCATTCCCCTCGGACAGGGGGCGAACGAGCAGTACTTC

j_call: TRBJ1-1
clone_size: NA
v_call: TRBV7-2
d_call: TRBD1
cdr3_aa: CASSPDRATEAFF
cdr3_nt: TGTGCCAGCAGTCCCGACAGGGCCACTGAAGCTTTCTTT

j_call: TRBJ1-2
clone_size: NA
v_call: TRBV27
d_call: NA
cdr3_aa: CASSPPGSPSYGYTF
cdr3_nt: TGTGCCAGCAGTCCCCCGGGGTCCCCAAGCTATGGCTACACCTTC

j_call: TRBJ2-5
clone_size: NA
v_call: TRBV7-2
d_call: NA
cdr3_aa: CASSLAGRGQRGETQYF
cdr3_nt: TGTGCCAGCAGCTTAGCGGGGCGGGGCCAAAGGGGAGAGACCCAGTACTTC

j_call: TRBJ2-1
clone_size: NA
v_call: TRBV29-1
d_call: TRBD2
cdr3_aa: CSVGHGGAKNEQFF
cdr3_nt: TGCAGCGTTGGACACGGGGGGGCCAAGAATGAGCAGTTCTTC

j_call: TRBJ1-2
clone_size: NA
v_call: TRBV28
d_call: NA
cdr3_aa: CASSSTTGFLSYGYTF
cdr3_nt: TGTGCCAGCAGTTCAACTACAGGGTTTTTAAGCTATGGCTACACCTTC

j_call: TRBJ1-6
clone_size: NA
v_call: TRBV27
d_call: TRBD1
cdr3_aa: CASSQAPRGNSPLHF
cdr3_nt: TGTGCCAGCAGCCAGGCCCCCAGGGGGAATTCACCCCTCCACTTT

j_call: TRBJ1-3
clone_size: NA
v_call: TRBV10-3
d_call: TRBD1
cdr3_aa: CAISPGTVTRNTIYF
cdr3_nt: TGTGCCATCAGCCCCGGGACAGTGACGCGAAACACCATATATTTT

j_call: TRBJ2-2
clone_size: NA
v_call: TRBV5-6
d_call: NA
cdr3_aa: CASSQSGELFF
cdr3_nt: TGTGCCAGCAGCCAGTCCGGGGAGCTGTTTTTT

j_call: TRBJ2-1
clone_size: NA
v_call: TRBV28
d_call: TRBD1
cdr3_aa: CASSLSQGALNEQFF
cdr3_nt: TGTGCCAGCAGTTTATCACAGGGGGCGCTGAATGAGCAGTTCTTC

j_call: TRBJ2-7
clone_size: NA
v_call: TRBV7-9
d_call: TRBD1
cdr3_aa: CASSLEPGTGHSYEQYF
cdr3_nt: TGTGCCAGCAGCTTAGAACCCGGGACAGGGCACTCCTACGAGCAGTACTTC

j_call: TRBJ1-1
clone_size: NA
v_call: TRBV19
d_call: NA
cdr3_aa: CASRKGQKNTEAFF
cdr3_nt: TGTGCCAGTAGGAAGGGGCAGAAGAACACTGAAGCTTTCTTT

j_call: TRBJ1-2
clone_size: NA
v_call: TRBV6-5
d_call: NA
cdr3_aa: CASSYSTAAGSGYTF
cdr3_nt: TGTGCCAGCAGTTACTCGACGGCGGCGGGGAGCGGCTACACCTTC

j_call: TRBJ1-5
clone_size: NA
v_call: TRBV6-5
d_call: TRBD1
cdr3_aa: CASSPQGHSNQPQHF
cdr3_nt: TGTGCCAGCAGTCCACAGGGGCATAGCAATCAGCCCCAGCATTTT

j_call: TRBJ2-3
clone_size: NA
v_call: TRBV7-2
d_call: NA
cdr3_aa: CASGPQGGTDTQYF
cdr3_nt: TGTGCCAGCGGCCCGCAAGGGGGCACAGATACGCAGTATTTT

j_call: TRBJ1-1
clone_size: NA
v_call: TRBV3-1/TRBV3-2
d_call: NA
cdr3_aa: CASSQDRANTEAFF
cdr3_nt: TGTGCCAGCAGCCAAGACAGGGCGAACACTGAAGCTTTCTTT

j_call: TRBJ1-4
clone_size: NA
v_call: TRBV6-2/TRBV6-3
d_call: NA
cdr3_aa: CASSYPGGRKKLFF
cdr3_nt: TGTGCCAGCAGTTACCCCGGGGGACGAAAAAAACTGTTTTTT

j_call: TRBJ2-1
clone_size: NA
v_call: TRBV11-2
d_call: NA
cdr3_aa: CASSSYRTTQYNEQFF
cdr3_nt: TGTGCCAGCAGCTCCTACAGAACGACACAGTACAATGAGCAGTTCTTC

j_call: TRBJ1-5
clone_size: NA
v_call: TRBV30
d_call: TRBD1
cdr3_aa: CAWSAGGGQPQHF
cdr3_nt: TGTGCCTGGAGTGCAGGGGGAGGACAGCCCCAGCATTTT

j_call: TRBJ2-2
clone_size: NA
v_call: TRBV30
d_call: TRBD2
cdr3_aa: CALRLAGGPTGELFF
cdr3_nt: TGTGCCCTCCGACTAGCGGGGGGGCCTACCGGGGAGCTGTTTTTT

j_call: TRBJ1-6
clone_size: NA
v_call: TRBV28
d_call: NA
cdr3_aa: CASSSLRKSSYNSPLHF
cdr3_nt: TGTGCCAGCAGTTCCCTGAGGAAGAGCTCCTATAATTCACCCCTCCACTTT

j_call: TRBJ1-1
clone_size: once
v_call: TRBV5-1
d_call: NA
cdr3_aa: CASSSGQILNTEAFF
cdr3_nt: TGCGCCAGCAGCTCAGGACAGATACTGAACACTGAAGCTTTCTTT

j_call: TRBJ1-5
clone_size: NA
v_call: TRBV28
d_call: NA
cdr3_aa: CASSLPGQPQHF
cdr3_nt: TGTGCCAGCAGTTTACCCGGTCAGCCCCAGCATTTT

j_call: TRBJ1-2
clone_size: NA
v_call: TRBV5-4
d_call: NA
cdr3_aa: CASSLQGTGGYTF
cdr3_nt: TGTGCCAGCAGCTTGCAGGGGACCGGCGGCTACACCTTC

j_call: TRBJ1-1
clone_size: NA
v_call: TRBV27
d_call: TRBD1
cdr3_aa: CASSFDRENTEAFF
cdr3_nt: TGTGCCAGCAGTTTCGACAGGGAGAACACTGAAGCTTTCTTT

j_call: TRBJ2-1
clone_size: NA
v_call: TRBV6-1
d_call: NA
cdr3_aa: CASSEGSRGRFEQFF
cdr3_nt: TGTGCCAGCAGTGAAGGGTCCCGGGGTCGATTTGAGCAGTTCTTC

j_call: TRBJ2-5
clone_size: NA
v_call: TRBV5-6
d_call: NA
cdr3_aa: CASSFDLAGAWETQYF
cdr3_nt: TGTGCCAGCAGCTTTGATTTGGCGGGCGCGTGGGAGACCCAGTACTTC

j_call: TRBJ1-5
clone_size: NA
v_call: TRBV7-2
d_call: NA
cdr3_aa: CASSLGVGGGNWPQHF
cdr3_nt: TGTGCCAGCAGCTTAGGTGTCGGGGGGGGGAATTGGCCCCAGCATTTT

j_call: TRBJ2-3
clone_size: NA
v_call: TRBV19
d_call: TRBD2
cdr3_aa: CASSIPTPSGEADTQYF
cdr3_nt: TGTGCCAGTAGTATCCCCACCCCCAGCGGGGAGGCAGATACGCAGTATTTT

j_call: TRBJ1-1
clone_size: NA
v_call: TRBV6-6
d_call: TRBD1
cdr3_aa: CASTRQGEGTEAFF
cdr3_nt: TGTGCCAGCACACGACAGGGGGAGGGCACTGAAGCTTTCTTT

j_call: TRBJ1-1
clone_size: once
v_call: TRBV19
d_call: TRBD1
cdr3_aa: CASSLTGTGIRTEAFF
cdr3_nt: TGTGCCAGTAGTTTAACCGGGACAGGAATTCGGACTGAAGCTTTCTTT

j_call: TRBJ1-5
clone_size: NA
v_call: TRBV7-2
d_call: TRBD1
cdr3_aa: CASSAGTGGRQPQHF
cdr3_nt: TGTGCCAGCAGCGCCGGGACAGGGGGCCGGCAGCCCCAGCATTTT

j_call: TRBJ1-2
clone_size: NA
v_call: TRBV7-2
d_call: TRBD1
cdr3_aa: CASSPPGQGAQGYTF
cdr3_nt: TGTGCCAGCAGTCCTCCGGGACAGGGGGCGCAGGGCTACACCTTC